Listed here are 5 T cell receptor beta chains from one sample, sequenced in a study of T cell responses to AZD1222 COVID-19 vaccine. Measured with immunoSEQ multiplex PCR; TCRdb has only the in-frame clones, and not every one. The sample has fewer than 100,000 clones, less than 85% seen once. Source: peripheral blood, taken 28 days after the second AZD1222 dose. Receptor source: an adult who received the AZD1222 COVID-19 vaccine.

The rearrangement links TRBV2 to TRBJ2-7; D is perhaps TRBD1 or TRBD2 (5 bases each). The V and J ends lost 6 bases and 4 bases respectively, with 7 bases between them. Germline V lookup: CDR1 SNHLY, CDR2 FYNNEI. This CDR3 is built from 11 residues. CDR3 sequence reads: CASRRGYEQYF. The CDR3 DNA reads TGTGCCAGCAGGAGGGGATACGAGCAGTACTTC. Based on the CDR3 plus reference TRBV2 and TRBJ2-7, the full variable domain is EPEVTQTPSHQVTQMGQEVILRCVPISNHLYFYWYRQILGQKVEFLVSFYNNEISEKSEIFDDQFSVERPDGSNFTLKIRSTKLEDSAMYFCASRRGYEQYFGPGTRLTVT.

This chain joins TRBV27 and TRBJ1-2, with no clear D. Germline CDR1 MNHEY, CDR2 SMNVEV (reference sequence). The CDR3 has 13 residues. The ends were cut back, 2 bases at V and 8 bases at J, with 12 bases in the middle. DNA of the CDR3: TGTGCCAGCAGTTTAGCCGGGTTCGGAGGCTACACCTTC. It is translated as CASSLAGFGGYTF.

This chain links TRBV2 with TRBJ2-5; 14 bases line up with TRBD2. V shed 3 bases, J shed 4 bases, and the junction held 7 bases outside the gene matches. Germline values: CDR1 SNHLY, CDR2 FYNNEI. The CDR3 sequence is 17 residues long. The CDR3 sequence: CASSDNLGLAGGETQYF. CDR3 DNA: TGTGCCAGCAGTGATAACCTAGGACTAGCGGGGGGAGAGACCCAGTACTTC.

This chain connects TRBV7-9 to TRBJ2-3, with D possibly called TRBD1 or TRBD2 (5 bases each). Germline values: CDR1 SEHNR, CDR2 FQNEAQ (reference sequence). The ends were cut back, 5 bases at V and 5 bases at J, with 17 bases in the middle. The CDR3 sequence is 15 residues long. The CDR3 DNA is TGTGCCAGCAGCCCCGGGACGATCGGGCTAGATACGCAGTATTTT. This gives the protein CASSPGTIGLDTQYF.

The chain recombines TRBV20-1 with TRBJ2-7, with a weak D call TRBD2 (5 bases). Germline CDR1 and CDR2: DFQATT and SNEGSKA (reference sequence). The CDR3 is 10 amino acids. Deletions cut 3 bases from V and 10 bases from J, with 10 bases between. The DNA of the CDR3 is TGCAGTGCTAGCTCGGGATATCAGTACTTC. Protein product: CSASSGYQYF.